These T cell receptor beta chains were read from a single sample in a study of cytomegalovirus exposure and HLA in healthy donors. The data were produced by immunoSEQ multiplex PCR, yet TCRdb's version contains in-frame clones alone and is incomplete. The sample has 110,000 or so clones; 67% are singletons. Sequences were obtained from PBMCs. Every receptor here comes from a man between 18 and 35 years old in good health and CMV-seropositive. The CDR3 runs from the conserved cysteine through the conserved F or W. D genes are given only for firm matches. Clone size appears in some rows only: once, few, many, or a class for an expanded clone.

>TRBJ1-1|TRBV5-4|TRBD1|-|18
TGTGCCAGCAGCTTGGCCGTTGGGACAGGGGGCGCGTTCACTGAAGCTTTCTTT
CASSLAVGTGGAFTEAFF
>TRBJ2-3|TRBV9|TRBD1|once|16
TGTGCCAGCAGCCCATGGACAGGCTCTAACACAGATACGCAGTATTTT
CASSPWTGSNTDTQYF
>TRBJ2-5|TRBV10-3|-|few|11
TGTGCCATAGCGGAACAAGAGACCCAGTACTTC
CAIAEQETQYF
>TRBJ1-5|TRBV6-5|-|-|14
TGTGCCAGCAGTCCCAGACAGGACTATCAGCCCCAGCATTTT
CASSPRQDYQPQHF
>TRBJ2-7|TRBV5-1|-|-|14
TGCGCCAGCAGCTTGGCCCCGGGGGCCTACGAGCAGTACTTC
CASSLAPGAYEQYF
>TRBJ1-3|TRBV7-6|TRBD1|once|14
TGTGCCAGCAGCTCAGGGACAGGCCGAAACACCATATATTTT
CASSSGTGRNTIYF
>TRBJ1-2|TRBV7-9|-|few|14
TGTTCCAGCAGCTTAACTCCAGGGAACTATGGCTACACCTTC
CSSSLTPGNYGYTF
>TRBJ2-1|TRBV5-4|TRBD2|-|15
TGTGCCAGCTACCGAAGCGGGGCGGACTACAATGAGCAGTTCTTC
CASYRSGADYNEQFF
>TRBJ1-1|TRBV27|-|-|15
TGTGCCAGCAGTTTTGATGCAGGGGATAACACTGAAGCTTTCTTT
CASSFDAGDNTEAFF
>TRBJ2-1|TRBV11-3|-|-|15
TGTGCCAGCAGCTTAGTCGCGGAGCCGTACAATGAGCAGTTCTTC
CASSLVAEPYNEQFF
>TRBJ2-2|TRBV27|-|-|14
TGTGCCAGCACCCCCCGCAGGGTGGGCGGGGAGCTGTTTTTT
CASTPRRVGGELFF
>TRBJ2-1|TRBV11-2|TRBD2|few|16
TGTGCCAGCAGCATCCAAATGGGGACTAGCTACAATGAGCAGTTCTTC
CASSIQMGTSYNEQFF
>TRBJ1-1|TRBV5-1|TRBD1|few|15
TGCGCCAGCAGCAGGACAGGGGGCGGGAGCACTGAAGCTTTCTTT
CASSRTGGGSTEAFF
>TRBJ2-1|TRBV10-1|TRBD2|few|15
TGCGCCAGCCCTAGGGAGGGAACTACCTACAATGAGCAGTTCTTC
CASPREGTTYNEQFF
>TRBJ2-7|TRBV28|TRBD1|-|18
TGTGCCAGCAGTTTTAGGGTGATACAGGGGGCTAAAAGGTACGAGCAGTACTTC
CASSFRVIQGAKRYEQYF